The 9 T cell receptor beta chains presented below share a single source sample, sequenced in a study of blood T cell repertoires in COVID-19. Sequencing was performed with immunoSEQ multiplex PCR; in TCRdb, only in-frame clones are kept and a portion is missing. The data show about 250,000 clones, with 70% to 90% seen just once and just under 6.5% held by the top ten. Sequencing used peripheral blood. All receptors derive from a woman younger than 45 with COVID-19, enrolled during active disease.

This clone was recorded a few times. The chain couples TRBV6-6 to TRBJ2-5; TRBD2 matches at 10 bases. The CDR3 contains 16 residues. V was pared by 4 bases and J by 5 bases, with 10 bases of the junction left unmatched. Germline assignment: CDR1 MNHNY and CDR2 SVGAGI (reference sequence). CDR3 sequence reads: CASSFTSGTASETQYF. The CDR3 coding sequence is TGTGCCAGCAGTTTCACTAGCGGGACGGCCTCCGAGACCCAGTACTTC.

The rearrangement uses TRBV7-8 and TRBJ1-3; D may be TRBD1 (5 bases). The V end was cut by 1 base, the J end by 2 bases, with 9 bases between. The CDR3 covers 15 residues. Germline assignment: CDR1 SGHVS and CDR2 FQNEAQ. The CDR3 is CASSLGQGTGNTIYF. As DNA, the CDR3 is TGTGCCAGCAGCTTAGGCCAGGGCACTGGAAACACCATATATTTT.

The rearrangement links TRBV6-5 to TRBJ1-1, with D perhaps TRBD1 (5 bases). CDR3 length: 14 residues. V lost 8 bases to trimming and J lost 5 bases, with 18 bases between them. Germline-derived CDR1 and CDR2 are MNHEY and SVGAGI. The CDR3 here is CASQTTQPGTEAFF. The CDR3 coding sequence is TGTGCCAGCCAGACGACCCAGCCAGGGACTGAAGCTTTCTTT.

Ten or more counts support this clone. CDR3: CASSWSPPADEQYF. The CDR3 DNA sequence: TGTGCCAGCAGTTGGAGTCCCCCGGCGGACGAGCAGTACTTC. This rearrangement joins TRBV6-2 or TRBV6-3 to TRBJ2-7, with D uncertain. Germline-derived CDR1 and CDR2 are MNHEY and SVGEGT. The CDR3 sequence is 14 residues long. Trimming stripped 4 bases from V and 5 bases from J, with 15 bases between.

V gene TRBV4-3 combines with J gene TRBJ2-3; TRBD2 might be the D (5 bases). Trimming left V 1 base short and J 2 bases short, with 16 bases between. The CDR3 has 17 residues. From germline, CDR1 is LGHNA and CDR2 YSLEER. CDR3 sequence: CASSQGLPAETTDTQYF. Here the CDR3 DNA reads TGCGCCAGCAGCCAAGGCTTGCCAGCGGAGACCACAGATACGCAGTATTTT.

The chain has TRBV14 and TRBJ2-5; TRBD1 is a possible D gene (5 bases). The V gene's germline CDR1 is SGHDN and CDR2 FVKESK. The length of the CDR3 is 14 residues. Trimming removed 0 bases from V and 5 bases from J, with 10 bases in between. The CDR3 region is CASSQDLGRETQYF. CDR3 DNA sequence: TGTGCCAGCAGCCAAGATCTGGGGCGGGAGACCCAGTACTTC.

The chain joins TRBV28 to TRBJ2-5, with 8 bases identical to TRBD2. This CDR3 has 16 amino acids. With V trimmed by 6 bases and J by 5 bases, 14 bases remained unmatched. Germline V lookup: CDR1 MDHEN, CDR2 SYDVKM. The CDR3 DNA is TGTGCCAGCAGCCCCCCCCAGGGCGGGGGGCGGGAGACCCAGTACTTC. Its protein is CASSPPQGGGRETQYF.

The rearrangement joins TRBV28 to TRBJ1-2, with 9 positions matching TRBD1. J lost 6 bases, V lost 2 bases, and 16 bases had no gene match. CDR1 and CDR2 (germline): MDHEN, SYDVKM. This CDR3 has 18 residues. This chain's CDR3 is CASSLIVGDRGLEDGYTF. CDR3 nucleotide sequence: TGTGCCAGCAGTTTAATAGTTGGTGACAGGGGGTTGGAGGATGGCTACACCTTC.

This chain connects TRBV25-1 to TRBJ2-5, with D possibly being TRBD2 (5 bases). Trimming shortened V by 5 bases and J by 1 base, and 14 bases separated the two germline ends. CDR1 is MGHDK and CDR2 is SYGVNS in the germline V gene. The CDR3 is 15 residues long. The DNA for the CDR3 is TGTGCCAGCAGTAGAGGGTTCTATACCCAAGAGACCCAGTACTTC. Its protein product is CASSRGFYTQETQYF.